The T cell receptor (beta chain) described here comes from a study of blood T cell repertoires in COVID-19. Before being deemed recovered, Cohort 3 donors had two negative PCRs, clearance, or symptom resolution. The CDR3 contains 17 residues. CDR1 is SGHRS, CDR2 YFSETQ, per germline. V shed 0 bases and J 0 bases; nucleotides not matched to a gene: 6. In the original processing: Counts of nucleated cells, estimated from reference gene primer amplification, were obtained. Here immunoSEQ multiplex PCR was the method, and the copy in TCRdb shows in-frame clones only, minus some. V and J calls and clone size follow that table, whereas D and trimming were derived from the DNA. The table includes 250,000 to 300,000 clones, 70% to 90% detected once.

Sequenced: PBMCs or T cells enriched from blood (not recorded which). The chain links TRBV5-1 to TRBJ1-1, with 9 bases lining up with TRBD1. The clonotype comes from a woman aged 30 to 39 who had recovered from COVID-19. The CDR3 region has the DNA TGCGCCAGCAGCTTGGCCCGGACAGGGGTGATGAACACTGAAGCTTTCTTT. Translated: CASSLARTGVMNTEAFF.